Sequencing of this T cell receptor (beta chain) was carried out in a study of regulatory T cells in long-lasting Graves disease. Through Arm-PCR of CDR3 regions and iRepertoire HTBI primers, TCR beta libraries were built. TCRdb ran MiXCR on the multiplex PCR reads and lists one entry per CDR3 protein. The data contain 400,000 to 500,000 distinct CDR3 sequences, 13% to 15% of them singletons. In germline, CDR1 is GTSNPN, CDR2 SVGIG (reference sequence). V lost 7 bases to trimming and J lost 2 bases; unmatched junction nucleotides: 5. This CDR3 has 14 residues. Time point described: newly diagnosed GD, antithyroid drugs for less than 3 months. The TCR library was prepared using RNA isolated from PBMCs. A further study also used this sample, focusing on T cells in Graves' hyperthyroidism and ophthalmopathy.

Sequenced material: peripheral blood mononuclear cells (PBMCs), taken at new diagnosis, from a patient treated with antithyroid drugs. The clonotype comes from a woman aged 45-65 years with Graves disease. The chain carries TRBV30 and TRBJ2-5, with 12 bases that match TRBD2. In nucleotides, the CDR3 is TGTGCCTACAGACTAGCGGGAGTTCAAGAGACCCAGTACTTC. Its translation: CAYRLAGVQETQYF.